This T cell receptor (beta chain) was observed in a study of identical twins. Healthy Caucasians supplied all donations. The CDR3 extends over 18 amino acids. With 4 bases removed from V and 4 bases from J, the gap between germline ends came to 20 bases. Germline lookup yields CDR1 SGHAT and CDR2 FQDESV (reference sequence). This clonotype came up a few times. TCRdb itself ran the 5' RACE reads through MiXCR, one entry per CDR3 protein. Found here are about 530,000 distinct CDR3 sequences, around 15% of them singletons; the top ten hold less than 0.5%. The same data also went into a second study, on yellow fever vaccine responses in identical twins.

This clonotype was obtained from a woman aged 18-29 years in good health. The source material was CD4+ T cells sorted from blood. The V gene is TRBV11-1, the J gene TRBJ2-6, with unresolved D. The CDR3, as DNA: TGTGCCAGCAGCTCCCTCTCGGTCGAAGCCACAGGGGCCAACGTCCTGACTTTC. It encodes CASSSLSVEATGANVLTF. The full variable domain, in which reference TRBV11-1 and TRBJ2-6 provide the parts outside the CDR3, is EAEVAQSPRYKITEKSQAVAFWCDPISGHATLYWYRQILGQGPELLVQFQDESVVDDSQLPKDRFSAERLKGVDSTLKIQPAELGDSAMYLCASSSLSVEATGANVLTFGAGSRLTVL.